The clone carrying this T cell receptor beta chain showed up just a few times. Antigen: not known. TCRdb used MiXCR to reprocess the 5' RACE reads, holding one entry per CDR3 protein. The sample lists more than 300,000 distinct CDR3 sequences; 12% to 15% were seen once. The source of the sample is a study of T-cell memory formation after mild COVID-19. Study background: Across donors, TCR clusters were largely donor specific. Study outcomes and limitations: CD4+ bias marked clones expanding day 15 to 37, unlike balanced contracting clones. Second-wave clones peaking on day 37 lacked confirmed SARS-CoV-2 specificity.

V lost 1 base to trimming and J lost 4 bases; unmatched junction nucleotides: 7. The CDR3 sequence is 15 residues long. CDR1 is GTSNPN, CDR2 SVGIG, per germline (reference sequence). This receptor was taken from a man aged 18 to 29 who had mild COVID-19 (a few samples of this study predate the infection). Cell type and time point are not known. Specimen: PBMCs or a T cell subset sorted from them (not recorded which). The chain employs TRBV30 and TRBJ2-3, with 8 bases fitting TRBD2. This chain's CDR3 is CAWSGRGGNSDTQYF. The CDR3 nucleotides read TGTGCCTGGAGTGGACGCGGGGGGAACTCAGATACGCAGTATTTT. Based on the CDR3 plus reference TRBV30 and TRBJ2-3, the full variable domain is SQTIHQWPATLVQPVGSPLSLECTVEGTSNPNLYWYRQAAGRGLQLLFYSVGIGQISSEVPQNLSASRPQDRQFILSSKKLLLSDSGFYLCAWSGRGGNSDTQYFGPGTRLTVL.